There are a few counts of the clone carrying this TCR beta chain. What it binds is unknown. TCRdb re-called the RT-PCR reads through MiXCR, storing one row per CDR3 protein. Among around 250,000 distinct CDR3 sequences, 9% to 15% were seen once, and the ten largest hold approximately 7.8%. The sample is drawn from a study of response to subunit inactivated influenza vaccine. Study findings and constraints: The authors put forward the suggestion that each seasonal influenza vaccination may bring in only a limited number of new T cells.

The CDR3 loop spans 12 amino acids. Trimming pared 8 bases from V and 1 base from J, leaving 8 bases between. Germline V gives CDR1 SGHAT, CDR2 FQDESV (reference sequence). This specimen was non-naive T cells sorted from PBMCs, taken less than 15 days before vaccination. This clonotype originated in a man aged 45-65 years who received an inactivated influenza vaccine. The gene calls are TRBV11-1 and TRBJ1-1; D is uncertain. The CDR3 protein is CASRHQNTEAFF. CDR3 nucleotides: TGTGCCAGCCGCCACCAGAACACTGAAGCTTTCTTT.